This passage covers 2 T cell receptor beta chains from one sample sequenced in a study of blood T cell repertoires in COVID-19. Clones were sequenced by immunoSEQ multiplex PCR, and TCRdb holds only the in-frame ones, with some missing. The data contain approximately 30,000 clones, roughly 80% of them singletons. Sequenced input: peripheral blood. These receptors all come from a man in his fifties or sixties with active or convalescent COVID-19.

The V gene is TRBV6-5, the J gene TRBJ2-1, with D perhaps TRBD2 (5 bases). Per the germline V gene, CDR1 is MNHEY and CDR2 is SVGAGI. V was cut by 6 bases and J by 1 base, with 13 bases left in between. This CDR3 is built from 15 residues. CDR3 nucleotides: TGTGCCAGCAGCGAGGTGGGCGGGTCCTACAATGAGCAGTTCTTC. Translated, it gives CASSEVGGSYNEQFF.

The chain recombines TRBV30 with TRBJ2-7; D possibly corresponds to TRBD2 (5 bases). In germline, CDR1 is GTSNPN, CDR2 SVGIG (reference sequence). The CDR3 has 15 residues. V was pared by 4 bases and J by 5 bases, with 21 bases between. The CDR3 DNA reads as TGTGCCTGGACAACCAGTAGCGCTCCTGGGCACGAGCAGTACTTC. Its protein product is CAWTTSSAPGHEQYF.